The 8 T cell receptor beta chains below were found in one sample sequenced in a study of T cell repertoires in cytomegalovirus infection. Antigens of these TCRs are unknown. One entry per CDR3 protein, called by TCRdb with MiXCR from the reads. In the table there are 650,000 to 850,000 distinct CDR3 sequences, just under 30% of which are singletons. Sequencing used cultured CD8+ T cells from PBMCs, obtained from culture after CMV antigen stimulation. The receptors were sampled from a human donor in good health (CMV status not recorded). Some clones in this sample may be carry-over from other donors' samples.

This clonotype has only a few counts. This chain uses TRBV27 with TRBJ2-3, with D possibly being TRBD1 (5 bases). This CDR3 spans 14 amino acids. Trimming stripped 5 bases from V and 7 bases from J, with 16 bases between. Germline V gene lookup returns CDR1 MNHEY and CDR2 SMNVEV (reference sequence). The CDR3 nucleotides are TGTGCCAGCAGTGAACCAGGGCCCATGAATACGCAGTATTTT. It yields the protein CASSEPGPMNTQYF.

The chain carries TRBV9 and TRBJ2-1; TRBD2 is a possible D gene (6 bases). Trimming took off 1 base at V and 6 bases at J, with 8 bases between the two ends. Germline CDR1 reads SGDLS; CDR2 reads YYNGEE. The CDR3 runs to 13 residues. CDR3 loop: CASSVRDFNEQFF. The CDR3 DNA is TGTGCCAGCAGCGTACGGGACTTCAATGAGCAGTTCTTC.

This sequence joins TRBV7-8 and TRBJ1-5; a weak D match, TRBD1 (5 bases). In germline, CDR1 is SGHVS, CDR2 FQNEAQ. CDR3 size: 18 residues. V was shortened by 3 bases and J by 4 bases, with 22 bases between the two germline ends. Here the CDR3 DNA reads TGTGCCAGCAGCTTTGAACGGTCAGGTGGGGGTCTAAATCAGCCCCAGCATTTT. It translates to CASSFERSGGGLNQPQHF.

The V gene is TRBV7-9, the J gene TRBJ2-7; D could derive from TRBD1 or TRBD2 (5 bases each). V shed 0 bases and J shed 2 bases, with 8 bases lying between them. The CDR3 sequence is 14 residues long. Per germline, CDR1 SEHNR and CDR2 FQNEAQ (reference sequence). CDR3 sequence reads: CASSLAGVPYEQYF. In DNA form, the CDR3 reads TGTGCCAGCAGCTTAGCGGGGGTTCCCTACGAGCAGTACTTC.

The V gene is TRBV27, the J gene TRBJ1-1, with D hard to call. The CDR3 has 13 amino acids. CDR1 MNHEY and CDR2 SMNVEV come from the germline V gene (reference sequence). With 3 bases removed from V and 8 bases from J, the gap between germline ends came to 13 bases. CDR3 amino acids: CASSFGNPDEAFF. The CDR3 DNA reads as TGTGCCAGCAGTTTTGGCAATCCAGACGAAGCTTTCTTT.

Concerning this clonotype itself: A much bigger clone sits one base away, suggesting this may be a read error. This chain uses TRBV6-5 with TRBJ1-2, with 7 bases lining up with TRBD1. Trimming cost V 6 bases and J 2 bases; bases outside gene matches: 3. Germline CDR1 reads MNHEY; CDR2 reads SVGAGI. This CDR3 spans 13 amino acids. Written as DNA, the CDR3 is TGTGCCAGCAGGGAGGGACAGAACTATGGCTACACCTTC. It yields the protein CASREGQNYGYTF.

This clonotype has at least ten counts. The V call is TRBV7-9, the J call TRBJ2-7; D may match TRBD1 or TRBD2 (5 bases each). Germline CDR1 SEHNR, CDR2 FQNEAQ (reference sequence). The CDR3 length is 14 residues. V was pared by 5 bases and J by 2 bases, with 13 bases between. CDR3 in amino acids: CASSAPGTPYEQYV. The CDR3 nucleotides are TGTGCCAGCAGCGCCCCCGGGACCCCCTACGAGCAGTACGTC.

The rearrangement links TRBV7-8 to TRBJ1-4; a weak D match, TRBD1 (6 bases). Germline-derived CDR1 and CDR2 are SGHVS and FQNEAQ. The CDR3 runs to 15 residues. Trimming took off 6 bases at V and 8 bases at J, with 19 bases between the two ends. The CDR3 DNA follows: TGTGCCAGCAGATCGTTCCGGGACACAGAGGAAAAACTGTTTTTT. Translation: CASRSFRDTEEKLFF.